This T cell receptor (beta chain) was sequenced during a study of spatial heterogeneity in lung cancer. Time point indicated: blood at routine non-recurrence follow-up after resection. The V and J ends lost 2 bases and 4 bases, in that order; junction bases with no gene match: 6. Germline V gives CDR1 SGHDN, CDR2 FVKESK. CDR3 size: 17 residues. A single record per CDR3 protein comes from TCRdb applying MiXCR to the 5' RACE reads. The sample yields 35,000 to 45,000 distinct CDR3 sequences, about 22% seen once. The clonotype was recovered from a female donor with early-stage non-small cell lung cancer. This sequence joins TRBV14 and TRBJ2-1; 12 bases align to TRBD2. The sample was PBMCs, taken at follow-up. The chain's CDR3 is CASSQTSTSGGYNEQFF. The CDR3, as DNA: TGTGCCAGCAGCCAAACCTCGACTAGCGGGGGTTACAATGAGCAGTTCTTC.